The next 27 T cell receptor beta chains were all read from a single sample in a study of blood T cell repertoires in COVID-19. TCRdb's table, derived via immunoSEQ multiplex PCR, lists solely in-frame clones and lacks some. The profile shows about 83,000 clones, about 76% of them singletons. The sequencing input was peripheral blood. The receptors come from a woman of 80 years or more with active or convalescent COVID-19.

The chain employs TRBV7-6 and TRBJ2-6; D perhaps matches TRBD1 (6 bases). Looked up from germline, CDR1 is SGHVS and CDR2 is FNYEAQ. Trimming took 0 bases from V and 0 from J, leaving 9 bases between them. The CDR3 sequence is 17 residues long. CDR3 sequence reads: CASSLAYRASGANVLTF. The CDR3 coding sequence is TGTGCCAGCAGCTTAGCATACAGGGCCTCTGGGGCCAACGTCCTGACTTTC.

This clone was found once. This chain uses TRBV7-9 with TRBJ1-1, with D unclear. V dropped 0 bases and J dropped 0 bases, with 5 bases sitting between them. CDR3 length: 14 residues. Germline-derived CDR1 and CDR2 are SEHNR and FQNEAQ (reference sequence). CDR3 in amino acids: CASSLAVMNTEAFF. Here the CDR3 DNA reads TGTGCCAGCAGCTTAGCTGTAATGAACACTGAAGCTTTCTTT.

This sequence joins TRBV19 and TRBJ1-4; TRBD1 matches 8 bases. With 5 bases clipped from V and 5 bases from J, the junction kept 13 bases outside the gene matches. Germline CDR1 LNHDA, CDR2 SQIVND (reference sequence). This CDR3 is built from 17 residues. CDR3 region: CASSSSSGTGYNEKLFF. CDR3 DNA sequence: TGTGCCAGTAGTTCGTCCTCCGGGACAGGCTACAATGAAAAACTGTTTTTT.

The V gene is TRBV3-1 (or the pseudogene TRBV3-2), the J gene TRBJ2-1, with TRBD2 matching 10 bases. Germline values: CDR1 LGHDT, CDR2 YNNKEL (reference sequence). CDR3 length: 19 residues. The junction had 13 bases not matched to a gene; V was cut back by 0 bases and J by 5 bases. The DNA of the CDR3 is TGTGCCAGCAGCCAAGATCCCACCTTAGCGGGGGGTCCTCACAATGAGCAGTTCTTC. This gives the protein CASSQDPTLAGGPHNEQFF.

The CDR3 region has the DNA TGTGCCAGCAGTTTAACAGGGACTGGAAACACCATATATTTT. Translation: CASSLTGTGNTIYF. The chain links TRBV27 to TRBJ1-3, with D possibly being TRBD1 (6 bases). CDR3 length equals 14 residues. Germline V gene sequence: CDR1 MNHEY, CDR2 SMNVEV (reference sequence). Trimming cost V 2 bases and J 2 bases, with 7 bases left between them.

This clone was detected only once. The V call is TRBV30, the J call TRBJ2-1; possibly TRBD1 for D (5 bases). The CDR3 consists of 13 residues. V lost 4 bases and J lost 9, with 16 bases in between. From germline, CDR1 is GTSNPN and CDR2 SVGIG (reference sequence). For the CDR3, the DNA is TGTGCCTGGACTCGCAGGGTCTCGGGTGAGCAGTTCTTC. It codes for CAWTRRVSGEQFF. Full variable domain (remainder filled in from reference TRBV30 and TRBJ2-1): SQTIHQWPATLVQPVGSPLSLECTVEGTSNPNLYWYRQAAGRGLQLLFYSVGIGQISSEVPQNLSASRPQDRQFILSSKKLLLSDSGFYLCAWTRRVSGEQFFGPGTRLTVL.

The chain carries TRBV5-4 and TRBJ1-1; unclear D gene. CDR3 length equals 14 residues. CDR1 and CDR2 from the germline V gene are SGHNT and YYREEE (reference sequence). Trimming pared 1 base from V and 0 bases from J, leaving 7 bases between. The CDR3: CASSLNPMNTEAFF. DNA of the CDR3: TGTGCCAGCAGCTTGAATCCAATGAACACTGAAGCTTTCTTT.

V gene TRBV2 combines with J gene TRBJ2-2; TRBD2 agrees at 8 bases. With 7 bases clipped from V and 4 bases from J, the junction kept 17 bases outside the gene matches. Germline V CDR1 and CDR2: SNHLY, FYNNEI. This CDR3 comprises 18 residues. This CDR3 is CASTSYRGGLLPTGELFF. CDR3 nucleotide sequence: TGTGCCAGCACCTCTTATCGGGGGGGCCTTTTACCCACCGGGGAGCTGTTTTTT.

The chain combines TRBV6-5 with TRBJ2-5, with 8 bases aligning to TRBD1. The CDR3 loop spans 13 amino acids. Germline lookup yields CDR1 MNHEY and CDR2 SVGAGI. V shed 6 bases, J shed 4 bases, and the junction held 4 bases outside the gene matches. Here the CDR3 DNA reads TGTGCCAGCAGCCGGACAGGGAGAGAGACCCAGTACTTC. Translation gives CASSRTGRETQYF.

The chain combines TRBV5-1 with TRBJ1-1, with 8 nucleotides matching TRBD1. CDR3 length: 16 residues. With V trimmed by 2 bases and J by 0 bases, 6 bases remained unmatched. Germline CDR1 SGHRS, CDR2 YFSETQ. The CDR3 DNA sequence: TGCGCCAGCAGCTTCGGACAGGGATGGATGAACACTGAAGCTTTCTTT. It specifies CASSFGQGWMNTEAFF.

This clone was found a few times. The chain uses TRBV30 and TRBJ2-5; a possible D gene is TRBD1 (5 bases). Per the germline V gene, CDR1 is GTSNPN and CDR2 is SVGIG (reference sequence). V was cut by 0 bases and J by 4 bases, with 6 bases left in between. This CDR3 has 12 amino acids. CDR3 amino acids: CAWSVGVETQYF. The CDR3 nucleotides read TGTGCCTGGAGTGTAGGGGTAGAGACCCAGTACTTC.

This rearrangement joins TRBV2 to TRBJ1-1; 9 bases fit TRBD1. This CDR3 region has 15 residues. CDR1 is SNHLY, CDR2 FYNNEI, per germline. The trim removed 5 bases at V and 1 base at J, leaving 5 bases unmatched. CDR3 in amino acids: CASSQQGQGNTEAFF. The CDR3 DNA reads TGTGCCAGCAGTCAGCAGGGACAGGGGAACACTGAAGCTTTCTTT.

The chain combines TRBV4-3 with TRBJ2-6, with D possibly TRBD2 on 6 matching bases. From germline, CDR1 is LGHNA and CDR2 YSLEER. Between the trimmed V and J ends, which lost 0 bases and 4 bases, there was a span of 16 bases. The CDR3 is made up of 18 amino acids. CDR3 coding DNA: TGCGCCAGCAGCCAAGATCGATTAGGAGGGCTAGGGGCCAACGTCCTGACTTTC. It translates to CASSQDRLGGLGANVLTF.

The CDR3 bases are TGTGCCAGCAGTGTGGCATATAGCAATCAGCCCCAGCATTTT. This translates into CASSVAYSNQPQHF. The chain joins TRBV2 to TRBJ1-5; D uncertain. The CDR3 loop spans 14 amino acids. CDR1 is SNHLY, CDR2 FYNNEI, per germline. V dropped 4 bases and J dropped 0 bases, with 7 bases sitting between them.

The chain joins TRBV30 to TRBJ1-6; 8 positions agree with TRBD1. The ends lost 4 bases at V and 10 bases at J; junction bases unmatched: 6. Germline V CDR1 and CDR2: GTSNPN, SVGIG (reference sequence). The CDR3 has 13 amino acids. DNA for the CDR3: TGTGCCTGGAAGGACAGGGTCGACTCACCCCTCCACTTT. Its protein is CAWKDRVDSPLHF.

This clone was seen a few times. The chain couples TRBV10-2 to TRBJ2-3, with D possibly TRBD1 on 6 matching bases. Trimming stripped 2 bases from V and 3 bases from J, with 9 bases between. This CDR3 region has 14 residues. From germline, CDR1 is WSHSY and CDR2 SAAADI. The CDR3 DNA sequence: TGCGCCAGCAGTGAGACAGGGTCGACAGATACGCAGTATTTT. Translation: CASSETGSTDTQYF.

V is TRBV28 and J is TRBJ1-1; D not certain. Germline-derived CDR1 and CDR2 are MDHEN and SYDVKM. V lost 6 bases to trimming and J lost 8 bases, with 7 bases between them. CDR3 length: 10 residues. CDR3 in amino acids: CASRASEAFF. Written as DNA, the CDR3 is TGTGCCAGCAGGGCATCCGAAGCTTTCTTT. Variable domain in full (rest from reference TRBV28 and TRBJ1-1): DVKVTQSSRYLVKRTGEKVFLECVQDMDHENMFWYRQDPGLGLRLIYFSYDVKMKEKGDIPEGYSVSREKKERFSLILESASTNQTSMYLCASRASEAFFGQGTRLTVV.

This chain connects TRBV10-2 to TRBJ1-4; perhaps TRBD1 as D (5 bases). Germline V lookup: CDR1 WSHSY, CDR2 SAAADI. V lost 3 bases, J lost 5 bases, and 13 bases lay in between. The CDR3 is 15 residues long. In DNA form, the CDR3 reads TGCGCCAGCAGTGAATGGGGCAGCCCGAATGAAAAACTGTTTTTT. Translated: CASSEWGSPNEKLFF.

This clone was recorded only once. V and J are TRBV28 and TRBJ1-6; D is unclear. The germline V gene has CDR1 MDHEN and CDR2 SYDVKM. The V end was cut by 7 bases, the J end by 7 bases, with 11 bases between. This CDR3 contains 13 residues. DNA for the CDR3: TGTGCCAGCACGGGCTGGGAGAATTCACCCCTCCACTTT. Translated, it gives CASTGWENSPLHF.

CDR3 loop: CSVDSSAASGTQYF. The CDR3 DNA reads TGCAGCGTTGACTCCTCGGCGGCAAGCGGGACCCAGTACTTC. This chain links TRBV29-1 with TRBJ2-5; D is possibly TRBD2 (5 bases). CDR1 and CDR2 (germline): SQVTM, ANQGSEA. Trimming removed 3 bases at V and 7 bases at J, with 18 bases between. This CDR3 has 14 amino acids.

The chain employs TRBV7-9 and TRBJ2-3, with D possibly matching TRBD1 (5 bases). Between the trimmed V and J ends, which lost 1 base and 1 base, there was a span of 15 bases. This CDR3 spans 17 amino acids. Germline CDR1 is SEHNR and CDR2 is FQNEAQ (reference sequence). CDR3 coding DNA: TGTGCCAGCAGCTTAGTGGGTGTGGGCAGGGGCACAGATACGCAGTATTTT. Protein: CASSLVGVGRGTDTQYF.

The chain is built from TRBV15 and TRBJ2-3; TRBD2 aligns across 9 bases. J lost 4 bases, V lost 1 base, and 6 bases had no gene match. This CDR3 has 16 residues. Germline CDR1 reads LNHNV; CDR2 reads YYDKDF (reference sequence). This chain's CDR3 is CATSRGSGGSPDTQYF. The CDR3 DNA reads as TGTGCCACCAGCAGAGGGAGCGGGGGGAGTCCAGATACGCAGTATTTT.

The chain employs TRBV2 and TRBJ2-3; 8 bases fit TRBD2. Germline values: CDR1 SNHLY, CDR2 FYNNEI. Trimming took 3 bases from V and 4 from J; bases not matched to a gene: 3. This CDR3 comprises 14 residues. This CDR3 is CASSDERESDTQYF. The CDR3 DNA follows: TGTGCCAGCAGTGACGAGCGGGAGTCAGATACGCAGTATTTT.

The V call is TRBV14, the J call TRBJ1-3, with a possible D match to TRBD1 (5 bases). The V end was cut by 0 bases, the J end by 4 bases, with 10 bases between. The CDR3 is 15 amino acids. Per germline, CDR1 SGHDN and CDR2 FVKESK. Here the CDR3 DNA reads TGTGCCAGCAGCCAAGACGGAGGGGACGGAAACACCATATATTTT. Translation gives CASSQDGGDGNTIYF. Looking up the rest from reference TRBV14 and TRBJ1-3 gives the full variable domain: EAGVTQFPSHSVIEKGQTVTLRCDPISGHDNLYWYRRVMGKEIKFLLHFVKESKQDESGMPNNRFLAERTGGTYSTLKVQPAELEDSGVYFCASSQDGGDGNTIYFGEGSWLTVV.

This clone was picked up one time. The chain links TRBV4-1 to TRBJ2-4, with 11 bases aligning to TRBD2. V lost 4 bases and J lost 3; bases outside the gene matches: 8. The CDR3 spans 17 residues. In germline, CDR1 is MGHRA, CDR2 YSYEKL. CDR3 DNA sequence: TGCGCCAGCAGCCCCGGTGGTAGCGGGGGGGGCAAAAACATTCAGTACTTC. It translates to CASSPGGSGGGKNIQYF.

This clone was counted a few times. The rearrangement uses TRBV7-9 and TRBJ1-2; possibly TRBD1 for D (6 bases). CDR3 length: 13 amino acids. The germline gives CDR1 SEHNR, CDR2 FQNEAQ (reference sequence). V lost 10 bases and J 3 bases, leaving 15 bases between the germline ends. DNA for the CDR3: TGTGCCACTCTACGGGGGGCCGACTATGGCTACACCTTC. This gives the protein CATLRGADYGYTF.

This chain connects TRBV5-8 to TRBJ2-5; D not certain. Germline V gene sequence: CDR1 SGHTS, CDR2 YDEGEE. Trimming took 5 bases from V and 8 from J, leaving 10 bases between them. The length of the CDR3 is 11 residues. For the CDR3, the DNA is TGTGCCAGCAGGTTGTTCAGAACCCAGTACTTC. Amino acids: CASRLFRTQYF.